These 2 T cell receptor beta chains were all obtained from the same sample, sequenced in a study of immune evolution from preneoplasia to lung adenocarcinoma. The protocol was immunoSEQ multiplex PCR, while the TCRdb copy is restricted to in-frame clones and leaves out a portion. The sample contains about 5,700 clones, around 80% of which appear only once. Sequencing was performed on FFPE adjacent normal lung tissue. Source of these receptors: a person aged 65 to 85 with lung adenocarcinoma.

The chain combines TRBV14 with TRBJ2-7; 7 bases line up with TRBD1. This CDR3 is built from 13 residues. Germline V gives CDR1 SGHDN, CDR2 FVKESK. V was clipped by 0 bases and J by 4 bases; unmatched bases: 0. The CDR3 loop is CASSQDRGYEQYF. The DNA for the CDR3 is TGTGCCAGCAGCCAAGACAGGGGGTACGAGCAGTACTTC.

Only a few counts were recorded for this clone. V is TRBV10-1 and J is TRBJ1-1; weak D call: TRBD1 (6 bases). Trimming left V 2 bases short and J 4 bases short, with 11 bases between. This CDR3 has 14 residues. CDR1 and CDR2 (germline): WNHNN, SYGVQD (reference sequence). The CDR3 nucleotides read TGCGCCAGCAGTGAGAGCCGCAGGGGCACTGAAGCTTTCTTT. This encodes CASSESRRGTEAFF.